This TCR beta chain came from a study of cytomegalovirus exposure and HLA in healthy donors (dated by TCRdb to the late 2010s). About the study as a whole: In an earlier analysis of approximately 640 of the donors, approximately 300 Gb of sequence data and about 110 million unique TCR beta sequences from 150 million to 200 million T cells were reported. To decide whether each TCR beta V gene segment behaved as functional or pseudogenic, an earlier analysis of some 570 of the donors relied on high-throughput TCR beta sequencing. The genetic ancestry cluster associated with self-reported Caucasian donors included 81% of the approximately 430 genotyped donors. Genome-wide SNP genotypes for about 65% of the 666 donors were used in a later genetic analysis, which treated that subset as a discovery cohort. HLA typing covered class I and class II loci at four-digit resolution. Every repertoire in the discovery cohort had been generated on one and the same sequencing platform. Across approximately 400 genotyped donors of the cohort, an average of about 240,000 unique TCR beta nucleotide sequences per donor were sequenced, and approximately 17% of those sequences were non-productive. Donor age, sex, ethnicity and CMV serostatus were collected together with the repertoire data. The T cell repertoires of around 730 subjects were profiled by immunosequencing and related to cytomegalovirus serostatus. The study was designed to test whether signatures of past pathogen exposure could be identified by cataloging public T cell receptors. In the later analysis, no new phenotypic data were used to find candidate immune exposures; instead, reliance was placed on TCR beta sequences and their occurrence across donors. Roughly five DR-DQ haplotypes were treated as single units for association and clustering because of strong linkage in the cohort. A separate validation cohort of about 110 different subjects was used in addition to the roughly 620-subject first cohort. In a later analysis, previously published TCR beta repertoires from more than 500 donors were re-analyzed and high-resolution HLA genotyping was added so that TCR occurrence patterns could be studied. High-throughput TCR immunosequencing, statistical association of individual TCRs with disease status, and machine learning were combined to predict cytomegalovirus infection status. About 300 gigabases of sequencing data and roughly 80 million unique TCR sequences made up an early release that covered under 750 HLA-typed donors. The number of donors typed differed by locus, with roughly 629-640 for A, B, C, DRB1 and DQB1, 522 for DQA1, 600 to 610 for DPA1, and approximately 470 for DPB1.

On the study overall, not on this receptor specifically: A cluster of highly shared sequence variants was judged likely to be a technical artifact of the sequencing pipeline. Immune exposure information for the cohort was limited to CMV serostatus. Presence/absence analyses assumed roughly uniform sequencing depth across donors, an assumption that may not hold. An association between a missense DCLRE1C variant and V-gene and J-gene trimming of TCR beta chains was found in a later genetic analysis and replicated in an independent cohort. In a later analysis, several top co-occurrence clusters were reported to appear linked to parvovirus B19, influenza, CMV and Epstein-Barr virus. Because some donors lacked HLA typing at each locus, the association tests relied only on the typed subset. In a later analysis, the rate of TCR association differed among HLA loci, with DRB1 alleles having the most associated TCRs and HLA-C alleles having the fewest. In vitro tests confirmed that a few of the cytomegalovirus-associated TCR beta chains recognize cytomegalovirus antigens. The classifier was reported to diagnose cytomegalovirus status with high specificity and sensitivity in both the original cohort and the validation cohort. The earlier analysis of nearly 600 of the donors excluded 15 to 20 rarely observed V segments, including chromosome 9 orphons, because counts were too low. While some public TCRs were present in many individuals, most TCR sequences turned up only very rarely across donors. In a later analysis, HLA-associated TCR beta chains showed more clonal expansion and lower generation probabilities than non-associated chains that were equally common. The study gave a list of under 200 TCR beta chains associated with cytomegalovirus. A further reported finding was that TCR beta sequences accurately predicted the HLA-A and HLA-B alleles for most subjects in the first cohort. Specific HLA alleles were associated with 15,000 to 20,000 TCR beta sequences at a false discovery rate of 0.05 in a later analysis. Some IMGT-functional V segments, including TRBV6-2 and TRBV6-3, could not be distinguished by the 87-base-pair reads and were therefore excluded. In an earlier analysis of fewer than 700 of the donors, most TCR beta V segments appeared in productive rearrangements about 87% or about 30% of the time, broadly matching IMGT annotations. When HLA alleles, especially DR and DQ, strongly co-occurred, TCR associations were difficult to assign to individual alleles. According to a later genetic analysis, donors in an Asian-associated ancestry cluster had fewer N-insertions in productive TCRs than the approximately 650-donor mean. Correlated functional status among segregating V segments might reflect linkage disequilibrium, but an unknown experimental factor could not be ruled out. A later analysis found that most CMV-associated TCR beta chains appeared HLA-restricted, with HLA associations seemingly driven largely by CMV exposure. The authors suggested that the approach could potentially be extended to other disease states and immunological phenotypes. The cohort was sequenced for TCR beta chains only, and without alpha or paired-chain data the features that could be detected were limited.

Library preparation employed the immunoSEQ multiplex PCR assay. For the multiplex PCR, a mixture combining 60 forward primers for TCR Vbeta segments and 13 reverse primers for TCR Jbeta segments was used. A multiplex PCR assay on genomic DNA amplified the CDR3 region of rearranged TCR beta genes. The amplified TCR beta libraries were sequenced on the Illumina HiSeq System as 87-base-pair reads. The original pipeline was this. A later analysis tallied 75 million to 85 million unique TCR beta chains across the 550 to 850 repertoires, and about 10 million of those chains were shared by two or more donors. Raw reads were error-corrected and collapsed into unique sequences with a nearest-neighbor algorithm that merged closely related sequences to remove PCR and sequencing errors. Alignment of CDR3 sequences to IMGT reference sequences was used to assign V, D and J gene segments. Each retained sequence needed at least a six-nucleotide match to both a V gene segment and a J gene segment. A rearrangement counted as productive if the CDR3 had no stop codons and remained in frame with V and J, and every other rearrangement counted as non-productive. CDR3 was defined by IMGT convention, running from the second conserved V-encoded cysteine to the conserved J-encoded phenylalanine. The earlier analysis of roughly 590 of the donors excluded any sequence lacking an unambiguous match to a single V gene segment. In an earlier analysis of 450 to 700 of the donors, V segments were called functional above 56.7% productive rearrangements and were called segregating when the between-donor standard deviation exceeded 5%. A statistical classification framework was developed to diagnose cytomegalovirus status using the catalog of TCR beta chain sequences. A later analysis assigned V and J genes by comparing TCR nucleotide sequences with IMGT/GENE-DB human TR gene sequences. The TCRdist pipeline was used in a later analysis to assign CDR3 sequences and most-parsimonious VDJ recombination scenarios. A later analysis defined each TCR beta chain by its CDR3 amino acid sequence plus V-gene family, and excluded reads lacking a unique V-gene family. In a later analysis, 500 to 650 highly shared, low-generation-probability nucleotide sequences were removed to address suspected cross-contamination and a sequencing artifact. In a later analysis, a clonal expansion index for each public chain was calculated from normalized within-repertoire ranks of inferred template counts. A later analysis computed generation probabilities with a VDJ recombination model fitted to out-of-frame rearrangements, and checked the results against IGoR. In a later analysis, hypergeometric tests were used to score TCR-TCR, TCR-HLA and TCR-CMV co-occurrence, with a repertoire-size bias correction applied to TCR pairs. In a later analysis, false discovery rates were estimated by permuting HLA or CMV assignments 20 times. In a later analysis, co-occurring TCRs were grouped with DBSCAN, and TCRdist sequence similarity was added when clustering was performed within HLA-allele-positive subsets. Repertoires with fewer than 30,000 or more than 120,000 public chains were left out of co-occurrence clustering, as were several repertoires with anomalous nucleotide sharing. Entries here come from immuneACCESS through TCRdb and include only in-frame sequences with V and J called. Some clones fail to appear in such tables; in the studies checked, an unresolved V gene covers under half of the shortfall, and the cause of the remainder is unknown. V and J calls and clone size are as listed in that table; D and trimming were resolved from the DNA. For this sample the table gives 150,000 or so clones, of which about four fifths were detected only once. The top ten clones comprise 1% of the sample.

This clone occurred a few times. The target of this receptor is not known. Per-nucleotide qualities are absent, and no much larger clonotype sits a single base away. The CDR3, from cysteine to phenylalanine, totals 18 residues. The retained sequence is limited to the CDR3, 54 bases, with the frame set at the first base. The germline V gene yields SGHTA for CDR1 and FQGNSA for CDR2. Trimming leaves V shorter by 6 bases and J shorter by 4 bases, with the junction holding 12 bases beyond the gene matches. In total, approximately 610 healthy bone marrow donors made up the cohort. Cohort members were all nominally healthy when sampled, although unrecorded immune exposures were likely present. The donor tested CMV seropositive and was one of the 289 seropositive cohort members. A peripheral blood sample was collected from each donor, and TCR beta sequencing was performed on peripheral blood mononuclear cells. The Qiagen DNeasy Blood Extraction Kit was used to extract genomic DNA from the blood cell samples.

This TCR came from a woman aged 45-60 years in good health and CMV-seropositive. The rearranged chain carries TRBV7-2 and TRBJ1-6, with 10 junctional bases fitting TRBD1. Sequencing was done on a sample of PBMCs. The DNA sequence is given as TGTGCCAGCAGTAAGGGACAGGGGAGAAATCTTTATAATTCACCCCTCCACTTT. Its translation is CASSKGQGRNLYNSPLHF.